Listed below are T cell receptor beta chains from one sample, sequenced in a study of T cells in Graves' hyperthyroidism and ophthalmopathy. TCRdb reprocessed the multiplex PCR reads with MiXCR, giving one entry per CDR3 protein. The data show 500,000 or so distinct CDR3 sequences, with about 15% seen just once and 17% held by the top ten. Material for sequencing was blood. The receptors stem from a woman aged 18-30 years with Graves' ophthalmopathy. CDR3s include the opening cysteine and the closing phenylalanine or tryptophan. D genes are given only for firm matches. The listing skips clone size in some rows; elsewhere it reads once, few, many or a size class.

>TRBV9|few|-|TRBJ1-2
CASSVATGGTPKGYTF
TGTGCCAGCAGCGTAGCTACGGGTGGGACTCCCAAGGGCTACACCTTC
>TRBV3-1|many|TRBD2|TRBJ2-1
CASSQDWTSGYNEQFF
TGTGCCAGCAGCCAAGATTGGACTAGCGGGTACAATGAGCAGTTCTTC
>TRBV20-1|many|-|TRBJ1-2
CSAREGPWVYGYTF
TGCAGTGCTAGAGAAGGCCCGTGGGTCTATGGCTACACCTTC
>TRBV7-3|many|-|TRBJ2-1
CASSLGYSGGEQFF
TGTGCCAGCAGCTTAGGGTATTCCGGGGGTGAGCAGTTCTTC
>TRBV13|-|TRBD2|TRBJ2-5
CASSIGSLAGGRVETQYF
TGTGCCAGCAGCATCGGATCTCTAGCGGGAGGTAGGGTTGAGACCCAGTACTTC
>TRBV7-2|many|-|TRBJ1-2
CASSLELGGYGYTF
TGTGCCAGCAGCTTAGAGCTGGGAGGCTATGGCTACACCTTC
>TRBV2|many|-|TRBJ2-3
CASSEEGQSDTQYF
TGTGCCAGCAGTGAAGAAGGGCAATCAGATACGCAGTATTTT
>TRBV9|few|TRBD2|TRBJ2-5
CASTPEAGVGETQYF
TGTGCCAGCACCCCAGAAGCGGGAGTGGGTGAGACCCAGTACTTC
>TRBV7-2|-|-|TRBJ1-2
CASSLEVTISYVNYGYTF
TGTGCCAGCAGCTTAGAAGTCACCATTTCGTATGTTAACTATGGCTACACCTTC
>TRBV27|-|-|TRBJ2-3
CASSASLTDAQYF
TGTGCCAGCAGTGCCAGTCTGACAGATGCGCAGTATTTT
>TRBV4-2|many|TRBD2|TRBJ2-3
CASSPTTSADTQYF
TGTGCCAGCAGCCCCACGACTAGCGCAGATACGCAGTATTTT
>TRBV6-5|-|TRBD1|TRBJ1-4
CASSWSDREAEKLFF
TGTGCCAGCAGTTGGTCGGACAGGGAGGCTGAAAAACTGTTTTTT
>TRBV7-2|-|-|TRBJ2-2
CASSPTRDSFTGELFF
TGTGCCAGCAGCCCGACGCGGGACAGTTTCACCGGGGAGCTGTTTTTT
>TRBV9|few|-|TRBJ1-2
CASSGGDSNYGYTF
TGTGCCAGCAGCGGTGGGGATTCCAACTATGGCTACACCTTC
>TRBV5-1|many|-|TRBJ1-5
CASSPDAGGHRCNQPQHF
TGCGCCAGCAGCCCCGACGCGGGGGGACATCGCTGCAATCAGCCCCAGCATTTT
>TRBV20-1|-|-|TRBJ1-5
CSARGQGQGKLSNQPQHF
TGCAGTGCTAGAGGTCAAGGGCAGGGGAAACTTAGCAATCAGCCCCAGCATTTT
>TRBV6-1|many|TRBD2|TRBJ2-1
CASSPRAGGAGQQFF
TGTGCCAGCAGTCCCAGAGCGGGGGGGGCGGGGCAGCAGTTCTTC
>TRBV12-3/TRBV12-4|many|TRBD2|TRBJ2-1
CASSLKRERGREQFF
TGTGCCAGCAGCTTAAAGCGGGAGAGGGGTCGTGAGCAGTTCTTC
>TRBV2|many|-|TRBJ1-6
CASSRTDYNSPLHF
TGTGCCAGCAGTAGGACGGATTATAATTCACCCCTCCACTTT